This T cell receptor beta chain originates from a study of identical twins. Notes on the study in general: Models underestimated out-of-frame TCR alpha sharing in monozygotic twins. Twins' excess sharing was less marked for out-of-frame beta sequences.

CDR3 size: 16 residues. Deletions cut 0 bases from V and 0 bases from J, with 8 bases between. CDR1 and CDR2 from the germline V gene are SGHTA and FQGNSA. About this clonotype: Its target is unknown.

Healthy Caucasians, and only they, were the donors. The cDNA had a unique molecular identifier and a template-switch universal primer site. One entry per CDR3 protein results from TCRdb running MiXCR on the 5' RACE reads. The table has 1.5 million to 2 million distinct CDR3 sequences, 25% to 35% seen once. The chain uses TRBV7-2 and TRBJ1-4, with D possibly being TRBD1 (6 bases). The receptor's source is a newborn girl in good health. The sequenced sample consisted of cord blood. The CDR3 DNA sequence: TGTGCCAGCAGCTTAGCGGGGGCCGCAACTAATGAAAAACTGTTTTTT. It encodes CASSLAGAATNEKLFF.